The clone carrying this T cell receptor beta chain was counted at least ten times. The antigen is unknown. The data were taken from a study of early T cells in non-severe SARS-CoV-2 infection. Study-level information: The chains were unpaired, and the sequenced material was bulk RNA from unsorted whole blood.

Germline V gives CDR1 SGHRS, CDR2 YFSETQ. The CDR3 covers 15 residues. V lost 0 bases to trimming and J lost 4 bases, with 11 bases between them. Individually, cDNA molecules had unique molecular identifiers attached to them. TCRdb reanalysed the 5' RACE reads using MiXCR and keeps one entry per CDR3 protein. The sample consists of about 35,000 distinct CDR3 sequences, less than 6.5% of them appearing once. General study findings and limits: Database matching using VDJdb favored anti-spike CD8 responses, with private and CD4 specificities left missing.

The chain uses TRBV5-1 and TRBJ1-5, with D perhaps matching TRBD1 (6 bases). This sample comprised whole blood, obtained at baseline. The source of this sequence is an adult who was a healthcare worker with PCR-confirmed SARS-CoV-2 infection or an uninfected control (not recorded which). CDR3 in amino acids: CASSLETGRNQPQHF. The CDR3 nucleotides are TGCGCCAGCAGCTTGGAAACAGGGAGAAATCAGCCCCAGCATTTT.